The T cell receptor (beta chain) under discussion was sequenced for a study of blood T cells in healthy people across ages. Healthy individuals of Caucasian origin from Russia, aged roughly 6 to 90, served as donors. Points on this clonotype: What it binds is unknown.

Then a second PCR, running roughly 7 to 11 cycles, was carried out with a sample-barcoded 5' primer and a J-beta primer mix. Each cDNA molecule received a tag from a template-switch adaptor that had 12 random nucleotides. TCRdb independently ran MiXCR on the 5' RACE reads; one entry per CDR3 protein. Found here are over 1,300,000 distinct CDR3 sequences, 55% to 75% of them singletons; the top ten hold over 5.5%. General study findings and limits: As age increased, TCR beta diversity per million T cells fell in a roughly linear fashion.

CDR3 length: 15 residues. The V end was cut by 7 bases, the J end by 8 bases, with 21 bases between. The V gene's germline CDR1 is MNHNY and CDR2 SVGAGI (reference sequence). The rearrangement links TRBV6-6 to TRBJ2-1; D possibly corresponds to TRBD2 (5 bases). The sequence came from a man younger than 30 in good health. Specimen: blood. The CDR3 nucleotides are TGTGCCAGCACTTTAGGTAGCCAGAGTAGCGATGAGCAGTTCTTC. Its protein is CASTLGSQSSDEQFF.